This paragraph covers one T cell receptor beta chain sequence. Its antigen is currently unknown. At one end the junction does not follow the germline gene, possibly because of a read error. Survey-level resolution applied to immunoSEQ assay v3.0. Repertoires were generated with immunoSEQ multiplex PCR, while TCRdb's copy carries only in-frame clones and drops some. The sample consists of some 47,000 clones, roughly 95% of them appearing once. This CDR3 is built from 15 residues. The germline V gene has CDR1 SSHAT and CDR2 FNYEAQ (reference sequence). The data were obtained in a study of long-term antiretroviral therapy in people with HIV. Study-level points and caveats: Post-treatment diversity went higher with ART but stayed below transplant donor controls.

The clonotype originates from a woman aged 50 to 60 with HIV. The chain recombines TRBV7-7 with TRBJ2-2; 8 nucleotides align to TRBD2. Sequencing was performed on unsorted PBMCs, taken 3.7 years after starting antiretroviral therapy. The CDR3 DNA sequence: TGTGCTAGCAGCTTCGGGGGGGGCGAGACCGGGGAGCTGTTTTTT. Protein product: CASSFGGGETGELFF.